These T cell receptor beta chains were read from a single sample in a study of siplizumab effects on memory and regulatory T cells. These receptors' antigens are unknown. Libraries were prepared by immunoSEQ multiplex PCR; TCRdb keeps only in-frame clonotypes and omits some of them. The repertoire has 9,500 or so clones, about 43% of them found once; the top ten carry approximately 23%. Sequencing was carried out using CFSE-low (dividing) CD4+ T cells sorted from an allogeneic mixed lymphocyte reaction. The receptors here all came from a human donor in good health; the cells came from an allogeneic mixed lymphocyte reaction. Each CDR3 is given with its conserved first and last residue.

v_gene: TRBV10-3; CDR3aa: CAIRSDGDEQYF
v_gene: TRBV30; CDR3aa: CAWSDRLGETQYF
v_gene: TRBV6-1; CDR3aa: CASTSVRDGETQYF
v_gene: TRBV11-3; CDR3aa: CASSLRVVQNTEAFF
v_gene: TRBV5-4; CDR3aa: CASSVGAQSPLHF
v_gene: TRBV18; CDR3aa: CASSQQGNTEAFF
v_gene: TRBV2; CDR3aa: CASSVQSLEAFF
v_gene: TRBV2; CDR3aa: CASKGGRTETQYF
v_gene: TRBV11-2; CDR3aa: CASSPGQGRREAFF
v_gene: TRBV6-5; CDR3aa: CASSYDGGGARGYTF
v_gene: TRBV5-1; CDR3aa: CASSLVVAGQNNEQFF
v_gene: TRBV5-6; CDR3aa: CASSLGSNQPQHF
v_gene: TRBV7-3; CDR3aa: CASSQVGTTGGTEAFF
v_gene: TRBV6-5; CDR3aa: CASEQGYQPQHF
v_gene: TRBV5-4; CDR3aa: CASSWGGGRASHTDTQYF
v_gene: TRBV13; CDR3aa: CASSLVGLAGDTQYF